A single TCR beta chain is shown here with its context. What it recognizes is unknown. CDR1 is MDHEN and CDR2 is SYDVKM in the germline V gene. The CDR3 contains 16 residues. The junction had 12 bases not matched to a gene; V was cut back by 5 bases and J by 7 bases. This sample is part of a study of STAT3 mutations in large granular lymphocyte leukemia. Looking at the study overall: More than half of T-LGLL patients received immunosuppressive therapy. General observations from the study: In T-cell large granular lymphocyte leukemia, about half of patients showed multiple immunodominant subclonotypes. All newly emerging clones after therapy were STAT3 wild type.

Repertoires were generated with immunoSEQ multiplex PCR, while TCRdb's copy carries only in-frame clones and drops some. This table holds 10,000 to 15,000 clones, roughly 88% found once. The TCR originated in a human donor with T large granular lymphocyte leukemia. Some clones in this sample may be carry-over from other donors' samples. The sequencing input was PBMCs. This chain joins TRBV28 and TRBJ2-7; 12 nucleotides match TRBD2. The CDR3 DNA reads as TGTGCCAGCAGTCCCCCGACTAGCGGGAGTCTTAAAGAGCAGTACTTC. Translated, it gives CASSPPTSGSLKEQYF. The full variable domain, in which reference TRBV28 and TRBJ2-7 provide the parts outside the CDR3, is DVKVTQSSRYLVKRTGEKVFLECVQDMDHENMFWYRQDPGLGLRLIYFSYDVKMKEKGDIPEGYSVSREKKERFSLILESASTNQTSMYLCASSPPTSGSLKEQYFGPGTRLTVT.